This T cell receptor (beta chain) was recorded in a study of blood T cells in healthy people across ages. Study findings and constraints: Considered underestimates were the diversity estimates obtained from one million T cells. A roughly linear fall in TCR beta diversity per million T cells was seen with increasing age.

This clonotype was recorded a few times. The antigen is not known. The trim removed 1 base at V and 5 bases at J, leaving 10 bases unmatched. This CDR3 is 17 amino acids long. Germline assignment: CDR1 LGHDT and CDR2 YNNKEL (reference sequence). Donors each provided about 9.5 milliliters of peripheral blood. PCR was performed a second time for about 7 to 11 cycles using a sample-barcoded 5' primer and a J-beta primer mix. CDR3-containing paired-end reads numbering at least 2.5 million came from each sample. Using its own MiXCR run on the 5' RACE reads, TCRdb lists one record per CDR3 protein. This repertoire shows more than 800,000 distinct CDR3 sequences, around 30% found once; its top ten account for roughly a sixth.

Sequences were obtained from blood. This TCR came from a woman of 80 years or more in good health. The V and J genes are TRBV3-1 and TRBJ2-1; 8 nucleotides line up with TRBD2. The CDR3 bases are TGTGCCAGCAGCCAAGGCCCCAGCGGGGGTCCCCACAATGAGCAGTTCTTC. Its translation is CASSQGPSGGPHNEQFF.